One sample yielded the 3 T cell receptor beta chains listed below, sequenced in a study of Graves' ophthalmopathy and Graves' hyperthyroidism. RNA transcripts were the template, and TCR beta CDR3 regions were amplified from them. Scientists carried out first-round RT-PCR using HTBI primers and then a second-round multiplex PCR. TCRdb re-derived calls from the multiplex PCR reads in MiXCR, one entry per CDR3 protein. The sample includes approximately 700,000 distinct CDR3 sequences, 35% to 50% seen only once; the top ten take roughly 46%. Specimen: peripheral blood. Receptors were obtained from an adult man with Graves' ophthalmopathy.

The V gene is TRBV7-9, the J gene TRBJ2-7; D is ambiguous. Trimming pared 6 bases from V and 3 bases from J, leaving 12 bases between. CDR1 and CDR2 from the germline V gene are SEHNR and FQNEAQ (reference sequence). The CDR3 spans 13 residues. This CDR3 is CASSYRFLYEQYF. The CDR3 DNA reads as TGTGCCAGCAGTTACCGGTTCCTCTACGAGCAGTACTTC.

J is TRBJ1-5 and V is TRBV20-1; the D is unclear. The germline CDR1 and CDR2 sequences are DFQATT and SNEGSKA (reference sequence). Trimming removed 0 bases at V and 3 bases at J, with 12 bases between. CDR3 size: 15 residues. CDR3 in DNA: TGCAGTGCTAGAGACCCCGGGTGGGCCAATCAGCCCCAGCATTTT. It specifies CSARDPGWANQPQHF.

CDR3 sequence (DNA): TGTGCCAGCAGTTTACAGGGGTTCGGGAGGTCCTACGAGCAGTACTTC. This gives the protein CASSLQGFGRSYEQYF. The chain employs TRBV2 and TRBJ2-7; D may be TRBD1 or TRBD2 (7 bases each). CDR1 and CDR2 from the germline V gene are SNHLY and FYNNEI. Trimming removed 5 bases from V and 1 base from J, with 18 bases in between. This CDR3 comprises 16 residues.